This record covers a single T cell receptor beta chain. Its antigen is not identified. The RNA, about 0.45 to 1 ug, was put through reverse transcription using random hexamers. The method of amplification for TCR beta CDR3 was immunoSEQ multiplex PCR, covering 54 Vbeta and 13 Jbeta. TCRdb used MiXCR to reprocess the immunoSEQ multiplex PCR reads, holding one entry per CDR3 protein. The sample holds 150,000 to 200,000 distinct CDR3 sequences; 95% are singletons and the top ten take around 0.16%. The V gene end was trimmed by 2 bases and the J gene end by 3 bases; junction bases not matched to a gene: 3. Germline V gives CDR1 SGDLS, CDR2 YYNGEE. The CDR3 covers 14 residues. The sample comes from a study of CD8 T cells in Susac syndrome. Across the study: At the time their blood was drawn, patients with Susac syndrome were either therapy-naive, on corticosteroids (with some of them also receiving intravenous immunoglobulin), or on intravenous immunoglobulin alone. General study results and limits: In total CD8+ repertoires, sixteen Susac-specific public clones were found, and CD8+ TEMRA repertoires had about five. The study admitted that it had a relatively small number of individuals in its TCR sequencing and HLA analysis.

V usage is TRBV9 and J usage is TRBJ2-5; 8 positions match TRBD2. What was sequenced was CD8+ T cells from PBMCs. The sequence came from a human donor with Susac syndrome. In nucleotides, the CDR3 is TGTGCCAGCAGCGTTGGTAGCGGGGAAGAGACCCAGTACTTC. Translating gives CASSVGSGEETQYF.